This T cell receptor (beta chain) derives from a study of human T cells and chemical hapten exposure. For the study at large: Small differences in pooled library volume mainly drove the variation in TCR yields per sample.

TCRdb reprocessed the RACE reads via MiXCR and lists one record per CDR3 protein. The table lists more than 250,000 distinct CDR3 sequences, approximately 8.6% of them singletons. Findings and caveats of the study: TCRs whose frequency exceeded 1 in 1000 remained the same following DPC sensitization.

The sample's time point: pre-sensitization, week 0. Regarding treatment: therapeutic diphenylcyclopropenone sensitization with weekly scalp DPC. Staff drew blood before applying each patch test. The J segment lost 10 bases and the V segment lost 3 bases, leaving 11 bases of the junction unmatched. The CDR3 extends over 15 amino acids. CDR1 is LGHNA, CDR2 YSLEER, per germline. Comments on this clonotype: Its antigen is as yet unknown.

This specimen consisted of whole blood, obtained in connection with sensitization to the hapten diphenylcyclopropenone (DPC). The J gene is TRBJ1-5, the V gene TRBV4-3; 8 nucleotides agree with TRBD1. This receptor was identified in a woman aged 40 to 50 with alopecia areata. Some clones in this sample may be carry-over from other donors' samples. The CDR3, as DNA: TGCGCCAGCAGCCAGGAAAAACAGGGACAGGAACCCCAGCATTTT. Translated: CASSQEKQGQEPQHF.